The 13 T cell receptor beta chains presented below share a single source sample, sequenced in a study of shared clonotypes between healthy human individuals. Data came from immunoSEQ multiplex PCR; TCRdb stores just in-frame clones and leaves some out. The profile shows around 2.1 million clones, about 92% of them singletons. CD8 cells classed as naive were CD45RO-negative and positively selected for CCR7, excluding terminally differentiated effector memory CD45RA+ cells. Specimen: naive CD8+ T cells from PBMCs. The receptors originated from a man younger than 35 in good health. Some clones in this sample may be carry-over from other donors' samples.

Written as DNA, the CDR3 is TGCGCCAGCAGCCAAGAGGGGGTTAGGAATGAGCAGTTCTTC. Its protein is CASSQEGVRNEQFF. The V and J genes are TRBV4-1 and TRBJ2-1; D tentatively fits TRBD1 or TRBD2 (5 bases each). Germline V gene lookup returns CDR1 MGHRA and CDR2 YSYEKL. This CDR3 region has 14 residues. The V gene lost 0 bases and the J gene lost 7 bases, with 10 bases spanning the gap.

The chain couples TRBV28 to TRBJ1-2, with a weak D call TRBD1 (5 bases). This CDR3 comprises 15 residues. Germline V CDR1 and CDR2: MDHEN, SYDVKM. Deletions cut 8 bases from V and 4 bases from J, with 20 bases between. The DNA of the CDR3 is TGTGCCAGCGCCCAAGGGGACGTTCATATCTATGGCTACACCTTC. Translation: CASAQGDVHIYGYTF.

The genes are TRBV4-1 and TRBJ1-1, with a weak D call TRBD1 (5 bases). Germline V gives CDR1 MGHRA, CDR2 YSYEKL. The V and J ends lost 4 bases and 0 bases respectively, with 12 bases between them. The CDR3 sequence is 15 residues long. The CDR3 nucleotides read TGCGCCAGCAGCCTGGTCAGGGAAGTGAACACTGAAGCTTTCTTT. Protein product: CASSLVREVNTEAFF.

This sequence joins TRBV25-1 and TRBJ2-2; tentative D call: TRBD1 (5 bases). This CDR3 contains 14 residues. The V gene's germline CDR1 is MGHDK and CDR2 SYGVNS. V gave up 3 bases and J gave up 7 bases, with 12 bases separating them. The CDR3 DNA follows: TGTGCCAGCAGTGAGCGGCAGGGTATCGGGGAGCTGTTTTTT. Amino acid sequence: CASSERQGIGELFF.

The chain carries TRBV19 and TRBJ1-2; D not certain. The CDR3 extends over 14 amino acids. CDR1 and CDR2 (germline): LNHDA, SQIVND (reference sequence). The V end lost 8 bases, the J end lost 4 bases, and 17 bases lay between the germline ends. As DNA, the CDR3 is TGTGCCAGTGTTCGCCAGGATGGTGTCTATGGCTACACCTTC. The encoded protein is CASVRQDGVYGYTF. The complete variable domain, with remaining parts taken from reference TRBV19 and TRBJ1-2, reads DGGITQSPKYLFRKEGQNVTLSCEQNLNHDAMYWYRQDPGQGLRLIYYSQIVNDFQKGDIAEGYSVSREKKESFPLTVTSAQKNPTAFYLCASVRQDGVYGYTFGSGTRLTVV.

As for this clone: Other DNA sequences within the sample encode an identical CDR3. The J gene is TRBJ2-7, the V gene TRBV6-1; 12 bases match TRBD2. After removal of 3 bases from V and 2 bases from J, the junction contained 2 bases not matched to a gene. CDR1 is MNHNS and CDR2 is SASEGT in the germline V gene. This CDR3 has 15 residues. In nucleotides, the CDR3 is TGTGCCAGCAGTGAGCTAGCGGGAGGGCCCTACGAGCAGTACTTC. Protein: CASSELAGGPYEQYF.

The chain carries TRBV28 and TRBJ2-7; TRBD1 might be the D (6 bases). This CDR3 region has 14 residues. V was shortened by 8 bases and J by 2 bases, with 16 bases between the two germline ends. Germline CDR1 and CDR2: MDHEN and SYDVKM. CDR3 protein: CASRPTGQTYEQYF. The DNA of the CDR3 is TGTGCCAGCCGCCCAACGGGACAAACCTACGAGCAGTACTTC.

The rearrangement links TRBV9 to TRBJ2-1; D gene uncertain. Looked up from germline, CDR1 is SGDLS and CDR2 is YYNGEE. The CDR3 extends over 16 amino acids. Trimming took 3 bases from V and 5 from J, leaving 18 bases between them. CDR3 DNA: TGTGCCAGCAGCGGTGTCTCTTTTCTCGGAAACAATGAGCAGTTCTTC. It translates to CASSGVSFLGNNEQFF.

The chain recombines TRBV28 with TRBJ1-5, with D possibly matching TRBD1 (6 bases). Per germline, CDR1 MDHEN and CDR2 SYDVKM. Trimming shortened V by 8 bases and J by 5 bases, and 13 bases separated the two germline ends. The CDR3 loop spans 13 amino acids. This CDR3 is CASPKGGDQPQHF. The CDR3 nucleotides are TGTGCCAGCCCAAAGGGGGGAGATCAGCCCCAGCATTTT.

The chain couples TRBV7-9 to TRBJ1-1; D gene uncertain. The CDR3 covers 15 residues. V lost 5 bases and J lost 3, with 16 bases in between. Germline V gives CDR1 SEHNR, CDR2 FQNEAQ (reference sequence). The CDR3 nucleotides read TGTGCCAGCAGCACTACCGGGCTCGGGGACACTGAAGCTTTCTTT. Amino acids: CASSTTGLGDTEAFF.

The chain is built from TRBV2 and TRBJ2-3; 8 nucleotides line up with TRBD1. The CDR3 runs to 16 residues. Germline V gene data show CDR1 as SNHLY and CDR2 as FYNNEI. Losses at the gene ends were 2 bases for V and 4 bases for J; bases not matched to a gene: 8. DNA for the CDR3: TGTGCCAGCAGTGAAATGGAGACAGGGGTTCCAGATACGCAGTATTTT. Its translation: CASSEMETGVPDTQYF.

This sequence joins TRBV19 and TRBJ1-4; tentative D call: TRBD1 (6 bases). V was cut by 3 bases and J by 3 bases, with 11 bases left in between. CDR3 length: 15 amino acids. CDR1 and CDR2 (germline): LNHDA, SQIVND (reference sequence). This CDR3 is CASSIFRTANEKLFF. The CDR3, as DNA: TGTGCCAGTAGTATCTTCCGGACAGCTAATGAAAAACTGTTTTTT.

This chain joins TRBV5-1 and TRBJ1-5; TRBD1 agrees at 10 bases. With V trimmed by 3 bases and J by 5 bases, 5 bases remained unmatched. The CDR3 consists of 15 residues. CDR1 is SGHRS, CDR2 YFSETQ, per germline. The chain's CDR3 is CASSSGTGVDQPQHF. The CDR3 DNA sequence: TGCGCCAGCAGCTCGGGGACAGGGGTAGATCAGCCCCAGCATTTT. The variable domain in full, with the rest retrieved from reference TRBV5-1 and TRBJ1-5, is KAGVTQTPRYLIKTRGQQVTLSCSPISGHRSVSWYQQTPGQGLQFLFEYFSETQRNKGNFPGRFSGRQFSNSRSEMNVSTLELGDSALYLCASSSGTGVDQPQHFGDGTRLSIL.